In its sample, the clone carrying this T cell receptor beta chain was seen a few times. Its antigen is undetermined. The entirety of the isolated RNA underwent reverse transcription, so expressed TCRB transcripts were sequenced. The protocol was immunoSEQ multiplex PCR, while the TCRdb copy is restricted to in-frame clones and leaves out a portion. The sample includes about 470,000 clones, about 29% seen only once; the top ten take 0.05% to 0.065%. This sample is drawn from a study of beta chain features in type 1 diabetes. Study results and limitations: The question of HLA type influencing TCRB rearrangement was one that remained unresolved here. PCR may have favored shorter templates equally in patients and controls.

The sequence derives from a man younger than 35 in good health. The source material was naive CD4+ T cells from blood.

CDR3 bases: TGTGCCAGCAGCTTCGACAGGCACCAAGAGACCCAGTACTTC. This gives the protein CASSFDRHQETQYF. The rearrangement links TRBV7-3 to TRBJ2-5; D is perhaps TRBD1 (6 bases). With 3 bases removed from V and 0 bases from J, the gap between germline ends came to 8 bases. Germline assignment: CDR1 SGHTA and CDR2 FQGTGA. The CDR3 totals 14 residues.